These T cell receptor beta chains were read from a single sample in a study of Ad26.COV2.S vaccination and SARS-CoV-2 variants. Libraries were prepared by immunoSEQ multiplex PCR; TCRdb keeps only in-frame clonotypes and omits some of them. The sample lists more than 400,000 clones; approximately 90% were seen once. The sequences come from peripheral blood, collected in a trial of Ad26.COV2.S vaccine versus placebo. Receptors were obtained from a person aged 18-60 years who received the Ad26.COV2.S COVID-19 vaccine or a placebo. Both conserved end residues are part of each CDR3. Each record gives: CDR3 protein, J gene, D gene, V gene. The D gene is left open where the match is weak.

CDR3: CAWSKQALQAYEQYF; J: TRBJ2-7; D: .; V: TRBV30
CDR3: CASSEALDLAGITSTDTQYF; J: TRBJ2-3; D: TRBD2; V: TRBV2
CDR3: CASSYKGGGNTEAFF; J: TRBJ1-1; D: .; V: TRBV6-5
CDR3: CASQTGPTYEQYF; J: TRBJ2-7; D: TRBD1; V: TRBV11-2
CDR3: CASSRQGSGKLFF; J: TRBJ1-4; D: TRBD1; V: TRBV27
CDR3: CASSDRRNSPLHF; J: TRBJ1-6; D: .; V: TRBV2
CDR3: CATSRDWGQNPTGGYTF; J: TRBJ1-2; D: .; V: TRBV15
CDR3: CASSYGGTHTGELFF; J: TRBJ2-2; D: .; V: TRBV6-2/TRBV6-3
CDR3: CASSIYREETQYF; J: TRBJ2-5; D: .; V: TRBV19
CDR3: CASRRATGTYNEQFF; J: TRBJ2-1; D: TRBD1; V: TRBV6-5
CDR3: CASSQKPGLDYESGSETQYF; J: TRBJ2-5; D: TRBD2; V: TRBV4-1
CDR3: CASSMTGGYEQYF; J: TRBJ2-7; D: TRBD1; V: TRBV19
CDR3: CASSFSGSGDSPLHF; J: TRBJ1-6; D: .; V: TRBV28
CDR3: CASSFSGWADTDTQYF; J: TRBJ2-3; D: .; V: TRBV7-2
CDR3: CASSYGSSGGARTDTQYF; J: TRBJ2-3; D: TRBD2; V: TRBV7-9
CDR3: CASSLVGSPTDTQYF; J: TRBJ2-3; D: .; V: TRBV7-6
CDR3: CASSYRGRGNTEAFF; J: TRBJ1-1; D: .; V: TRBV6-5
CDR3: CASTLGGRDNEQFF; J: TRBJ2-1; D: .; V: TRBV5-6
CDR3: CASSQVIPTPRQGSNQPQHF; J: TRBJ1-5; D: TRBD1; V: TRBV3-1/TRBV3-2
CDR3: CASSPRLNTEAFF; J: TRBJ1-1; D: .; V: TRBV7-2
CDR3: CATSTGQGAETQYF; J: TRBJ2-5; D: TRBD1; V: TRBV15
CDR3: CASSLAGDLGYEQYF; J: TRBJ2-7; D: .; V: TRBV5-1
CDR3: CASSPMTSGGASVSYEQYF; J: TRBJ2-7; D: TRBD2; V: TRBV7-2
CDR3: CASSLGTQTFTGELFF; J: TRBJ2-2; D: .; V: TRBV5-4
CDR3: CASSGPRQGTGELFF; J: TRBJ2-2; D: TRBD1; V: TRBV9
CDR3: CASSLQGNDYGYTF; J: TRBJ1-2; D: .; V: TRBV5-1
CDR3: CASSQDPGRGVRF; J: TRBJ2-7; D: .; V: TRBV4-3
CDR3: CASSLGGGVGEKLFF; J: TRBJ1-4; D: .; V: TRBV7-2
CDR3: CASGNPSGGRLEAFF; J: TRBJ1-1; D: .; V: TRBV12-5
CDR3: CASSVPGVRTYEQYF; J: TRBJ2-7; D: .; V: TRBV2
CDR3: CASSTTGYNEQFF; J: TRBJ2-1; D: .; V: TRBV6-6
CDR3: CSVTFQGRASEQYF; J: TRBJ2-7; D: .; V: TRBV29-1
CDR3: CASTDAGGPGNTIYF; J: TRBJ1-3; D: .; V: TRBV2
CDR3: CASSERAGYGYTF; J: TRBJ1-2; D: .; V: TRBV2
CDR3: CASSRDRRNVDGYTF; J: TRBJ1-2; D: TRBD1; V: TRBV6-2/TRBV6-3
CDR3: CASSLGGSYNEQFF; J: TRBJ2-1; D: .; V: TRBV5-6
CDR3: CSASRPSGGAYEQFF; J: TRBJ2-1; D: TRBD2; V: TRBV20-1
CDR3: CASGGPGGLNEQFF; J: TRBJ2-1; D: TRBD2; V: TRBV9
CDR3: CASSLGKRTGSYEQYF; J: TRBJ2-7; D: .; V: TRBV21-1
CDR3: CASSYRGASADTQYF; J: TRBJ2-3; D: .; V: TRBV6-5
CDR3: CASRGAPGFYGYTF; J: TRBJ1-2; D: .; V: TRBV7-2